Listed below are T cell receptor beta chains from one sample, sequenced in a study of shared clonotypes between healthy human individuals. Generated by immunoSEQ multiplex PCR, the TCRdb table keeps only in-frame clones and is missing some. The sample has roughly 1,500,000 clones, approximately 98.5% seen once; the top ten hold about 0.4%. Sequenced input: naive CD4+ T cells sorted from blood. The source is a man aged 25-45 years in good health. Each CDR3 is given with its conserved first and last residue. D genes are given only for firm matches. For some rows the clone size is stated as once, few or many, or as a class when expanded; others skip it.

CDR3: CASSLELGSREQYF
DNA: TGTGCCAGCAGCTTAGAACTAGGCTCTAGGGAGCAGTACTTC
J: TRBJ2-7
size: -
D: -
V: TRBV7-6

CDR3: CASSDPRTDNTEAFF
DNA: TGTGCCAGCAGTGATCCCCGGACCGATAACACTGAAGCTTTCTTT
J: TRBJ1-1
size: -
D: -
V: TRBV6-1

CDR3: CASSIRDRYNEQFF
DNA: TGTGCCAGCAGCATCCGGGACAGATACAATGAGCAGTTCTTC
J: TRBJ2-1
size: -
D: TRBD1
V: TRBV7-2

CDR3: CASSVQPGQGAGELFF
DNA: TGTGCCAGCAGTGTCCAACCGGGACAGGGGGCCGGGGAGCTGTTTTTT
J: TRBJ2-2
size: -
D: TRBD1
V: TRBV6-6

CDR3: CASSLLSSSYEQYF
DNA: TGTGCCAGCAGCCTCCTTTCGTCCAGCTACGAGCAGTACTTC
J: TRBJ2-7
size: -
D: -
V: TRBV6-1

CDR3: CASSQVPVPQPQHF
DNA: TGCGCCAGCAGCCAGGTCCCCGTTCCACAGCCCCAGCATTTT
J: TRBJ1-5
size: -
D: -
V: TRBV4-1

CDR3: CASSYGTSPETQYF
DNA: TGCGCCAGCAGCTATGGGACTAGCCCAGAGACCCAGTACTTC
J: TRBJ2-5
size: -
D: TRBD2
V: TRBV5-1

CDR3: CASSGYRRVKTQYF
DNA: TGTGCCAGCAGCGGATATAGGCGAGTGAAGACCCAGTACTTC
J: TRBJ2-5
size: -
D: -
V: TRBV28

CDR3: CAITTGGWNQPQHF
DNA: TGTGCCATCACCACTGGGGGTTGGAATCAGCCCCAGCATTTT
J: TRBJ1-5
size: -
D: -
V: TRBV28

CDR3: CASSRDRTDTQYF
DNA: TGTGCCAGTAGTAGGGACCGCACAGATACGCAGTATTTT
J: TRBJ2-3
size: -
D: -
V: TRBV19

CDR3: CASSQALGTRLGPQHF
DNA: TGCGCCAGCAGCCAAGCGTTGGGGACTCGCCTCGGGCCCCAGCATTTT
J: TRBJ1-5
size: -
D: -
V: TRBV4-3

CDR3: CASSYSKQGYEQYF
DNA: TGTGCCAGCAGTTACTCGAAGCAGGGCTACGAGCAGTACTTC
J: TRBJ2-7
size: -
D: -
V: TRBV6-6

CDR3: CASTRFPSGSFADTQYF
DNA: TGTGCCAGCACCCGTTTCCCTAGCGGGAGTTTTGCAGATACGCAGTATTTT
J: TRBJ2-3
size: -
D: TRBD2
V: TRBV27

CDR3: CASSSDRGFTEAFF
DNA: TGTGCCAGCAGCTCAGACAGGGGTTTCACTGAAGCTTTCTTT
J: TRBJ1-1
size: -
D: TRBD1
V: TRBV11-3

CDR3: CASSPPGLPSTDTQYF
DNA: TGTGCCAGCAGCCCCCCGGGACTACCCAGCACAGATACGCAGTATTTT
J: TRBJ2-3
size: -
D: TRBD2
V: TRBV5-4

CDR3: CASSVGASGIHNEQFF
DNA: TGTGCCAGCAGCGTAGGGGCTAGCGGGATTCACAATGAGCAGTTCTTC
J: TRBJ2-1
size: -
D: TRBD2
V: TRBV9

CDR3: CASMGSGSSYEQYF
DNA: TGTGCCAGCATGGGTAGCGGGAGCTCCTACGAGCAGTACTTC
J: TRBJ2-7
size: -
D: TRBD2
V: TRBV6-6

CDR3: CSVEPPGGHEQYF
DNA: TGCAGCGTTGAACCGCCTGGGGGCCACGAGCAGTACTTC
J: TRBJ2-7
size: -
D: -
V: TRBV29-1

CDR3: CASAGRAYEQYF
DNA: TGTGCCAGCGCGGGCAGGGCCTACGAGCAGTACTTC
J: TRBJ2-7
size: -
D: -
V: TRBV28

CDR3: CASSFRTGRSTDTQYF
DNA: TGCGCCAGCAGCTTCCGGACAGGGAGAAGCACAGATACGCAGTATTTT
J: TRBJ2-3
size: -
D: TRBD1
V: TRBV5-1

CDR3: CASSEGHYNEQFF
DNA: TGTGCCAGCAGCGAGGGCCATTACAATGAGCAGTTCTTC
J: TRBJ2-1
size: -
D: -
V: TRBV9

CDR3: CASSRLGAGEKLFF
DNA: TGTGCCAGCAGTAGGCTAGGGGCAGGGGAAAAACTGTTTTTT
J: TRBJ1-4
size: -
D: -
V: TRBV6-5

CDR3: CASSPQPGPSSYEQYF
DNA: TGTGCCAGCAGCCCGCAACCGGGACCGTCCTCCTACGAGCAGTACTTC
J: TRBJ2-7
size: -
D: -
V: TRBV7-2

CDR3: CASRYSIGTGGINEQFF
DNA: TGTGCCAGCAGGTACTCCATCGGGACAGGAGGTATCAATGAGCAGTTCTTC
J: TRBJ2-1
size: -
D: TRBD1
V: TRBV5-5

CDR3: CASSFSGGTSSNEQFF
DNA: TGTGCCAGCAGTTTTTCCGGGGGAACGAGTTCGAATGAGCAGTTCTTC
J: TRBJ2-1
size: -
D: -
V: TRBV6-5

CDR3: CASSSPSFSYEQYF
DNA: TGTGCCAGCAGCTCCCCTAGCTTTTCCTACGAGCAGTACTTC
J: TRBJ2-7
size: -
D: -
V: TRBV7-2

CDR3: CASSVGASGRSSGANVLTF
DNA: TGTGCCAGCAGCGTAGGGGCTAGCGGGAGGAGCTCTGGGGCCAACGTCCTGACTTTC
J: TRBJ2-6
size: -
D: TRBD2
V: TRBV9

CDR3: CAISEGLETQYF
DNA: TGTGCCATCAGTGAGGGTTTGGAGACCCAGTACTTC
J: TRBJ2-5
size: -
D: -
V: TRBV10-3

CDR3: CASSIDGRHYEQYF
DNA: TGTGCCAGTAGTATAGACGGGAGGCATTACGAGCAGTACTTC
J: TRBJ2-7
size: -
D: TRBD2
V: TRBV19

CDR3: CASSQDREVHEQYF
DNA: TGTGCCAGCAGCCAAGACCGGGAGGTCCACGAGCAGTACTTC
J: TRBJ2-7
size: -
D: TRBD2
V: TRBV14

CDR3: CASSDSLAGAPDTQYF
DNA: TGTGCCAGCAGTGACTCCCTAGCGGGAGCGCCAGATACGCAGTATTTT
J: TRBJ2-3
size: -
D: TRBD2
V: TRBV25-1

CDR3: CASSIRLAAHRTDTQYF
DNA: TGTGCCAGTAGTATCAGGTTGGCAGCGCACCGCACAGATACGCAGTATTTT
J: TRBJ2-3
size: once
D: -
V: TRBV19

CDR3: CATSRGNRDAETQYF
DNA: TGTGCCACCAGCAGAGGGAACAGGGACGCAGAGACCCAGTACTTC
J: TRBJ2-5
size: -
D: -
V: TRBV15

CDR3: CSVRGQGVGGELFF
DNA: TGCAGCGTTAGGGGACAGGGGGTTGGCGGGGAGCTGTTTTTT
J: TRBJ2-2
size: -
D: TRBD1
V: TRBV29-1

CDR3: CASSLIGGGQRWQYF
DNA: TGTGCCAGCAGCTTAATCGGGGGGGGACAGCGGTGGCAGTACTTC
J: TRBJ2-7
size: -
D: -
V: TRBV7-6

CDR3: CASSREYRGQDEKLFF
DNA: TGCGCCAGCAGCCGAGAATACAGGGGGCAGGATGAAAAACTGTTTTTT
J: TRBJ1-4
size: once
D: TRBD1
V: TRBV4-1

CDR3: CASSPLQETQYF
DNA: TGTGCCAGCTCACCACTCCAAGAGACCCAGTACTTC
J: TRBJ2-5
size: few
D: -
V: TRBV18

CDR3: CAWSVQALQNEQFF
DNA: TGTGCCTGGAGTGTACAGGCCTTACAGAATGAGCAGTTCTTC
J: TRBJ2-1
size: -
D: -
V: TRBV30

CDR3: CASSVPGPSGRIGELFF
DNA: TGTGCCAGCAGCGTACCCGGACCTAGCGGGAGAATCGGGGAGCTGTTTTTT
J: TRBJ2-2
size: -
D: TRBD2
V: TRBV9

CDR3: CASSLEPPIATSLETQYF
DNA: TGCGCCAGCAGCTTGGAACCTCCGATCGCGACATCCTTAGAGACCCAGTACTTC
J: TRBJ2-5
size: -
D: -
V: TRBV5-1

CDR3: CASGQSRQETQYF
DNA: TGTGCCAGTGGACAATCTCGCCAAGAGACCCAGTACTTC
J: TRBJ2-5
size: -
D: -
V: TRBV19

CDR3: CASISTGTYEQYF
DNA: TGTGCCAGCATCTCGACAGGGACCTACGAGCAGTACTTC
J: TRBJ2-7
size: -
D: TRBD1
V: TRBV28

CDR3: CASRTDTDTQYF
DNA: TGTGCCAGCCGGACAGACACAGATACGCAGTATTTT
J: TRBJ2-3
size: -
D: -
V: TRBV2

CDR3: CASTLGLAENEQFF
DNA: TGTGCCAGCACCTTAGGACTAGCGGAAAATGAGCAGTTCTTC
J: TRBJ2-1
size: -
D: TRBD2
V: TRBV11-2

CDR3: CASSIRGSSNEKLFF
DNA: TGTGCCAGCAGCATACGGGGAAGTTCTAATGAAAAACTGTTTTTT
J: TRBJ1-4
size: -
D: -
V: TRBV7-9

CDR3: CASRRPGLVYEQYF
DNA: TGTGCCAGCAGACGCCCGGGACTAGTCTACGAGCAGTACTTC
J: TRBJ2-7
size: -
D: TRBD2
V: TRBV7-2

CDR3: CASSMTSGNRYEQYF
DNA: TGTGCCAGCAGTATGACTAGCGGGAATCGTTACGAGCAGTACTTC
J: TRBJ2-7
size: -
D: TRBD2
V: TRBV27